Listed below are T cell receptor beta chains from one sample, sequenced in a study of CD8 T cells in Susac syndrome. TCRdb re-derived calls from the immunoSEQ multiplex PCR reads in MiXCR, one entry per CDR3 protein. Altogether 150,000 to 200,000 distinct CDR3 sequences are present, about 91% being singletons, with the ten largest covering 0.075% to 0.095%. The sample was CD4+ T cells from PBMCs. The receptors were gathered from a human donor with Susac syndrome. CDR3s include the opening cysteine and the closing phenylalanine or tryptophan. The D gene is left open where the match is weak. The size field is filled for only some rows; it gives once, few, many or a size class.

d_call clone_size j_call cdr3_length v_call cdr3_aa
. few TRBJ2-3 13 TRBV5-4 CASSFGGGDTQYF
. . TRBJ2-5 14 TRBV7-6 CASSPTGYGETQYF
. . TRBJ1-1 11 TRBV20-1 CSARVLDSAFF
TRBD1 . TRBJ2-5 17 TRBV5-1 CASSSTVTGGAAETQYF
. . TRBJ2-5 13 TRBV28 CASSLYVSETQYF
. . TRBJ2-7 13 TRBV12-3/TRBV12-4 CASSLHGDDEQYF
. . TRBJ2-1 13 TRBV7-7 CASSLGEYNEQFF
. . TRBJ2-7 14 TRBV28 CASIRHGGAYEQYF
. . TRBJ1-1 15 TRBV19 CASSIEKGVYTEAFF
TRBD2 . TRBJ2-1 20 TRBV4-1 CASSQGRSGRAGTLSNEQFF
. once TRBJ2-7 12 TRBV5-1 CASRGVSYEQYF
. . TRBJ1-1 15 TRBV6-6 CASSYGTTLNTEAFF
. few TRBJ2-7 12 TRBV5-1 CASSLEGNEQYF
TRBD1 once TRBJ2-3 17 TRBV20-1 CSATSGTGVEGTDTQYF
TRBD1 . TRBJ2-3 15 TRBV18 CASSTGQGSTDTQYF
. . TRBJ2-3 15 TRBV27 CASSLFSRFTDTQYF
TRBD1 once TRBJ1-5 14 TRBV12-3/TRBV12-4 CASSFTGGDQPQHF
. . TRBJ2-5 13 TRBV29-1 CSVPSRVLETQYF
. . TRBJ2-2 13 TRBV7-7 CASSRGNTGELFF
. . TRBJ2-7 15 TRBV20-1 CSARQVHPSPYEQYF
TRBD1 . TRBJ1-2 14 TRBV30 CASGRIQGIYGYTF
. . TRBJ2-2 13 TRBV5-1 CASSLDFTGELFF
TRBD1 . TRBJ2-7 16 TRBV5-6 CASSKGTGGFSYEQYF
. . TRBJ1-6 14 TRBV20-1 CSARTQVTNSPLHF
. once TRBJ2-7 15 TRBV5-4 CASSLGNSNDYEQYF
TRBD2 . TRBJ2-7 14 TRBV2 CASRLPGLAGEQYF
. . TRBJ1-2 12 TRBV30 CAWSVNIYGYTF
TRBD2 . TRBJ2-3 15 TRBV20-1 CSAPKRGLAGNTQYF
. . TRBJ2-4 13 TRBV6-1 CASSTTAPNIQYF
. . TRBJ2-5 12 TRBV27 CASSRLQETQYF
. . TRBJ1-5 14 TRBV4-1 CASSQVGGNQPQHF
TRBD1 . TRBJ1-5 13 TRBV19 CASSGTGGQPQHF
TRBD2 once TRBJ2-3 15 TRBV28 CASSLGGGSVDTQYF
TRBD1 once TRBJ1-2 17 TRBV4-2 CASSQDSGTGVSYGYTF
TRBD2 . TRBJ2-3 14 TRBV20-1 CSATREGGTDTQYF
TRBD1 . TRBJ2-2 14 TRBV30 CAWSRQGVTGELFF
. . TRBJ1-1 12 TRBV11-2 CASNWGGTEAFF